This is a list of T cell receptor beta chains from one sample in a study of blood T cell repertoires in COVID-19. The repertoire was sequenced with immunoSEQ multiplex PCR; TCRdb's copy has only in-frame clones and lacks some. The sample contains about 220,000 clones, roughly 84% of which appear only once. The sample was peripheral blood. The receptors derive from a woman aged 55-69 years with acute or convalescent COVID-19. The CDR3 runs from the conserved cysteine through the conserved F or W. Fields, in order: V gene, D gene, J gene, CDR3 protein. D genes are given only for firm matches.

TRBV28	.	TRBJ1-4	CASSLDRRREKLFF
TRBV7-9	.	TRBJ2-2	CASSQQGSAGELFF
TRBV11-2	.	TRBJ2-1	CASSRKLTNSYNEQFF
TRBV5-6	.	TRBJ1-2	CASSLAGGYTF
TRBV4-3	.	TRBJ1-4	CASSRFFQGRGEKLFF
TRBV29-1	.	TRBJ1-1	CSVEVQGFTEAFF
TRBV5-6	.	TRBJ2-1	CASSFQGRNEQFF
TRBV4-3	.	TRBJ2-1	CASSRGGTVNNEQFF
TRBV2	.	TRBJ2-7	CASRLESYEQYF
TRBV18	TRBD1	TRBJ1-2	CASSRGQEYGYTF
TRBV4-3	.	TRBJ1-2	CASSQDVPWGRVDGYTF
TRBV5-1	TRBD2	TRBJ2-3	CASSSLGLAGVPDTQYF
TRBV5-4	.	TRBJ2-3	CASSKQADTQYF
TRBV5-1	.	TRBJ2-5	CASSLAVGRQETQYF
TRBV2	TRBD1	TRBJ1-1	CASSGDRVGTEAFF
TRBV19	TRBD1	TRBJ2-2	CASSIRTGDSGRRSGELFF
TRBV2	TRBD1	TRBJ1-5	CASSWDSSNQPQHF
TRBV12-3/TRBV12-4	TRBD1	TRBJ2-2	CASSRQGAGELFF
TRBV19	TRBD1	TRBJ2-5	CASSVGTGRGETQYF
TRBV15	TRBD1	TRBJ1-2	CATSREGGQAYGYTF
TRBV21-1	.	TRBJ1-1	CASKYRGPAFF
TRBV6-5	TRBD1	TRBJ2-2	CASRTGANTGELFF
TRBV9	.	TRBJ2-3	CASSSGTYTDTQYF
TRBV12-5	.	TRBJ1-5	CASGLDGVGNQPQHF
TRBV3-1/TRBV3-2	.	TRBJ1-6	CASSQGSGSPLHF
TRBV3-1/TRBV3-2	.	TRBJ2-3	CASSQRSTDTQYF
TRBV27	.	TRBJ1-1	CASSLGQTNTEAFF
TRBV10-3	TRBD2	TRBJ2-1	CAISVQLTSVLSNEQFF
TRBV21-1	.	TRBJ1-3	CASSTDGEDYGNTIYF
TRBV5-1	TRBD2	TRBJ2-3	CATKSRGEGTDTQYF
TRBV19	.	TRBJ2-2	CASNTGRAGELFF
TRBV2	.	TRBJ1-1	CASSDTPQNTEAFF
TRBV11-2	TRBD1	TRBJ1-2	CASSFLTGDVYTF
TRBV4-1	TRBD1	TRBJ1-2	CASSQEGQNYGYTF
TRBV2	TRBD2	TRBJ2-5	CASRRGVETQYF
TRBV6-6	.	TRBJ2-2	CASSSGAGELFF
TRBV28	TRBD1	TRBJ1-1	CASKKGTGGEAFF
TRBV5-5	.	TRBJ2-7	CASSWGQQVSYEQYF
TRBV19	.	TRBJ2-5	CASSIVGGETQYF
TRBV28	.	TRBJ1-4	CASSPLGATNEKLFF
TRBV5-1	.	TRBJ2-3	CASSLRTDTDTQYF
TRBV6-2/TRBV6-3	.	TRBJ1-5	CASSYTVNSGNQPQHF